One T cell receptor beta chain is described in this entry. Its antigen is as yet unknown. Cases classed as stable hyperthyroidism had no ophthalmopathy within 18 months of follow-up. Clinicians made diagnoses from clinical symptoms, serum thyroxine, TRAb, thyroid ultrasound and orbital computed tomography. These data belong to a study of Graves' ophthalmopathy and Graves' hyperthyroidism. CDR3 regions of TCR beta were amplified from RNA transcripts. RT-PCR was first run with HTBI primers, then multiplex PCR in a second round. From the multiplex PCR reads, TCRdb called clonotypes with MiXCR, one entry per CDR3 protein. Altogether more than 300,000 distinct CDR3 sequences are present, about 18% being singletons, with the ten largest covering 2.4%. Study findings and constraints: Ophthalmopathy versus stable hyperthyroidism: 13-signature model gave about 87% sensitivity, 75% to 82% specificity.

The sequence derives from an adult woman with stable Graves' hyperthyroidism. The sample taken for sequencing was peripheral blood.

The CDR3 DNA reads as TGTGCCAGCAGTTACTCGGCCAGGGACAGGGGGCCAGAGACCCAGTACTTC. This sequence encodes CASSYSARDRGPETQYF. The J gene is TRBJ2-5, the V gene TRBV6-2 or TRBV6-3; TRBD1 matches at 12 bases. Per the germline V gene, CDR1 is MNHEY and CDR2 is SVGEGT. Losses at the gene ends were 0 bases for V and 4 bases for J; bases not matched to a gene: 6. This CDR3 has 17 amino acids.